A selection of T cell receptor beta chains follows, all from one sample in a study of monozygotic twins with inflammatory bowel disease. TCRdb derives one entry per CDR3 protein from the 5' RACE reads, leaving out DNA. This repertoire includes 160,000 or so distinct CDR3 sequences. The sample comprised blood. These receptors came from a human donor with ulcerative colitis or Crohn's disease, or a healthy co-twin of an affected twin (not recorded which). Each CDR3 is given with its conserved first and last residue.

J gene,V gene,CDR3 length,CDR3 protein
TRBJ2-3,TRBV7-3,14,CASSLGSVSDTQYF
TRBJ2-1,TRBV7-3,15,CASSLSPRQVDEQFF
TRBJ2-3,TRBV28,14,CASLRGISTDTQYF
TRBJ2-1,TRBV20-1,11,CRTGQGNEQFF
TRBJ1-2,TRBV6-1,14,CASDSSGGNYGYTF
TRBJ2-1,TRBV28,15,CASSLWRGGRNEQFF
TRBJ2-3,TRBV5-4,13,CASSDDRGDTQYF
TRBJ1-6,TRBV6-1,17,CASSPGGGQLQNSPLHF
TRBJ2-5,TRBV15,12,CATSRDGRTQYF
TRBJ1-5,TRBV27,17,CASSLSMGQDFNQPQHF
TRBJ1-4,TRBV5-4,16,CASSSTGAVANEKLFF
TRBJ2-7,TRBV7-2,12,CASSFGAYEQYF
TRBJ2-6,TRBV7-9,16,CASSLGTGAGANVLTF
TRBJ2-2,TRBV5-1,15,CASSSTGSEAGELFF
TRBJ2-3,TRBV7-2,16,CASSLYPGTPSDTQYF
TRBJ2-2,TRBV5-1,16,CASSLVPETNTGELFF
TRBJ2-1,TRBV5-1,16,CASSSGTSGEYNEQFF
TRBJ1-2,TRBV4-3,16,CASSQVDRGLWYGYTF
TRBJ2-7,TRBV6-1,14,CASSRSGQGLEQYF
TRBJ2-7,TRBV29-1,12,CSVRGGLYEQYF
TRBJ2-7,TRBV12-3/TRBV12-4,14,CATSSGQRRGEQYF
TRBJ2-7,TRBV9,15,CASSIGPGGVYEQYF
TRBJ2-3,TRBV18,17,CASSPPIFSPSTDTQYF
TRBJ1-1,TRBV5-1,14,CASSMDRPNTEAFF
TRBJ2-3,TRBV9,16,CASSPFGDTWTDTQYF
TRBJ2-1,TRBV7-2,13,CASSLRLADEQFF
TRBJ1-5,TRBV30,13,CAWTNLRGQPQHF
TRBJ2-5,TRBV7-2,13,CASRLTSAETQYF
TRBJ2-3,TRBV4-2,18,CASSHLSWTSGAVDTQYF
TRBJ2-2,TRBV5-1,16,CASSQRAGTDTGELFF
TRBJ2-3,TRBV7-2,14,CASSLEGGTDTQYF
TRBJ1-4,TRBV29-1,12,CSVGLQFEKLFF
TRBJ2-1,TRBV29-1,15,CSVGQGGSSYNEQFF
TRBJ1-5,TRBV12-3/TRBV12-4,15,CASSSTGFSNQPQHF
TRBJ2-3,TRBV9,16,CASSTAAGGGTDTQYF
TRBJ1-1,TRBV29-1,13,CSSRGRGNTEAFF
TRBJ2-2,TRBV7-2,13,CASSLLVAGELFF
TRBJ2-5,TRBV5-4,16,CASSPTQRSSQETQYF
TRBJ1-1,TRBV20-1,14,CRVGGRGENTEAFF
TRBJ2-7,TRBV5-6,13,CASSALDGNEQYF
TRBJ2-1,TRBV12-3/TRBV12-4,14,CASSSDPRGDEQFF
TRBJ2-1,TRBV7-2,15,CASSLAGIGANEQFF